This is a list of T cell receptor beta chains from one sample in a study of human T cells and chemical hapten exposure. MiXCR, run by TCRdb on the RACE reads, gives a single entry per CDR3 protein. Among under 75,000 distinct CDR3 sequences, more than 9.5% were seen once, and the ten largest hold about 1.5%. The sequences come from whole blood, collected in connection with sensitization to the hapten diphenylcyclopropenone (DPC). The receptors originated from a woman between 50 and 59 years old with alopecia areata. Some clones in this sample may be carry-over from other donors' samples. CDR3s include the opening cysteine and the closing phenylalanine or tryptophan. Each record gives: J gene, V gene, CDR3 protein.

j_gene: TRBJ1-1
v_gene: TRBV18
CDR3aa: CASSPTGDANTEAFF

j_gene: TRBJ2-3
v_gene: TRBV20-1
CDR3aa: CSARSYSTDTQYF

j_gene: TRBJ1-2
v_gene: TRBV18
CDR3aa: CASSPDESSLYTF

j_gene: TRBJ1-1
v_gene: TRBV7-9
CDR3aa: CASSLTMNTEAFF

j_gene: TRBJ1-1
v_gene: TRBV20-1
CDR3aa: CSVLGYGTEAFF

j_gene: TRBJ2-7
v_gene: TRBV6-6
CDR3aa: CASSFQGQTSYEQYF

j_gene: TRBJ2-3
v_gene: TRBV20-1
CDR3aa: CSARAGGTDTQYF

j_gene: TRBJ1-5
v_gene: TRBV6-2/TRBV6-3
CDR3aa: CASSYPVPAGQPQHF

j_gene: TRBJ2-1
v_gene: TRBV29-1
CDR3aa: CSVVGADEQFF

j_gene: TRBJ1-2
v_gene: TRBV28
CDR3aa: CAGADLLGGYTF

j_gene: TRBJ1-2
v_gene: TRBV2
CDR3aa: CASRPTATYGYTF